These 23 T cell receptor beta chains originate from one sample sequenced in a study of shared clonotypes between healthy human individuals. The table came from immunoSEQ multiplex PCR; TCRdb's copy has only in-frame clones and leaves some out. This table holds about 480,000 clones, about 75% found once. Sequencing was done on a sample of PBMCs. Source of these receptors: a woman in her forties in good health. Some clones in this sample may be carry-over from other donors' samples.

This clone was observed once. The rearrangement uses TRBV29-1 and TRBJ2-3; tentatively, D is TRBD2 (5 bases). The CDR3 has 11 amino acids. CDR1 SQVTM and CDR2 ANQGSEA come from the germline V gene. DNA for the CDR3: TGCGCGGGTCGGTACACAGATACGCAGTATTTT. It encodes CAGRYTDTQYF.

Here the CDR3 reads CASSRLSEGLHNEQFF. Written as DNA, the CDR3 is TGTGCCAGCAGTCGCCTCTCGGAGGGACTGCACAATGAGCAGTTCTTC. The chain is built from TRBV25-1 and TRBJ2-1; D is perhaps TRBD2 (6 bases). This CDR3 contains 16 residues. The V gene lost 5 bases and the J gene lost 5 bases, with 19 bases spanning the gap. CDR1 MGHDK and CDR2 SYGVNS come from the germline V gene.

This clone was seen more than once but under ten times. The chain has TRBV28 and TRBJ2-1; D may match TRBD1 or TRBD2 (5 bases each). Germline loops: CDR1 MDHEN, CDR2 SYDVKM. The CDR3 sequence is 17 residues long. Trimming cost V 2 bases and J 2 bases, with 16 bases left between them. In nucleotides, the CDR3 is TGTGCCAGCAGTTTAGCCTACACAGGACTGGCCTACAATGAGCAGTTCTTC. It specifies CASSLAYTGLAYNEQFF.

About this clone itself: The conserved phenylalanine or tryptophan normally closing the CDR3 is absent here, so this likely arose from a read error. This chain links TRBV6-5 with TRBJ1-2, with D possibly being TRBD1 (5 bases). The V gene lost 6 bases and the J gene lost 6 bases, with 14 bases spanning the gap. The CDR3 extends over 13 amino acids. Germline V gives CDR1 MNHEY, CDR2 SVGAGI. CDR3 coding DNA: TGTGCCAGCAGCTACGACAGAATGAATGGCTACACCCTC. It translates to CASSYDRMNGYTL.

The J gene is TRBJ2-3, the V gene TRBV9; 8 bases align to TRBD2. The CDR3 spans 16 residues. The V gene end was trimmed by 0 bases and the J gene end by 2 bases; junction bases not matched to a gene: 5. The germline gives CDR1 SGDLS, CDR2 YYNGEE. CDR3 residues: CASSVVVAGNTDTQYF. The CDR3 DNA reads TGTGCCAGCAGCGTAGTGGTAGCGGGGAACACAGATACGCAGTATTTT.

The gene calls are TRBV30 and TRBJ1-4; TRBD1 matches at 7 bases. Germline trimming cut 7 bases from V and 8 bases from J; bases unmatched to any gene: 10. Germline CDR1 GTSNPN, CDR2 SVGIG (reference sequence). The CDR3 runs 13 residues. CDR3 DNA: TGTGCCTCCCACAGGGGAATGCGCGAAAAACTGTTTTTT. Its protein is CASHRGMREKLFF.

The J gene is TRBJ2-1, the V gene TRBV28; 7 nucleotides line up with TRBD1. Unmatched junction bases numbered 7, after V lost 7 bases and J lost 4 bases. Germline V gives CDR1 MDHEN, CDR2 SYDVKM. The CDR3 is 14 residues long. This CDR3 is CASKKQGPYNEQFF. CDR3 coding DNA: TGTGCCAGCAAAAAACAGGGGCCGTACAATGAGCAGTTCTTC. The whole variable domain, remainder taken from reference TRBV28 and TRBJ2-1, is DVKVTQSSRYLVKRTGEKVFLECVQDMDHENMFWYRQDPGLGLRLIYFSYDVKMKEKGDIPEGYSVSREKKERFSLILESASTNQTSMYLCASKKQGPYNEQFFGPGTRLTVL.

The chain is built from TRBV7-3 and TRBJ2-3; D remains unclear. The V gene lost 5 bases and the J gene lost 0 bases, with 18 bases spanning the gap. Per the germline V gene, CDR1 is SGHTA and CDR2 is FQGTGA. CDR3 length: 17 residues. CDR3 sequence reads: CASSPLSWASSTDTQYF. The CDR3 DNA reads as TGTGCCAGCAGCCCCCTGAGCTGGGCCTCTAGCACAGATACGCAGTATTTT.

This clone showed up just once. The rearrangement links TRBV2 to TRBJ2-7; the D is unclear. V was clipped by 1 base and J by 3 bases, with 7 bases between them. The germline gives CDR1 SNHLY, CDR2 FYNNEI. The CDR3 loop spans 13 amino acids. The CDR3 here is CASSEVINYEQYF. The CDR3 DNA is TGTGCCAGCAGTGAAGTCATCAACTACGAGCAGTACTTC. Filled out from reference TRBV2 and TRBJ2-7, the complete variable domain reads EPEVTQTPSHQVTQMGQEVILRCVPISNHLYFYWYRQILGQKVEFLVSFYNNEISEKSEIFDDQFSVERPDGSNFTLKIRSTKLEDSAMYFCASSEVINYEQYFGPGTRLTVT.

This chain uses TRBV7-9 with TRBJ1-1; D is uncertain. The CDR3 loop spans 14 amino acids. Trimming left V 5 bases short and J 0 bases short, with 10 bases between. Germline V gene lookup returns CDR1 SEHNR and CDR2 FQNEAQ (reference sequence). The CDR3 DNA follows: TGTGCCAGCAGCGGTCAGCCTATGAACACTGAAGCTTTCTTT. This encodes CASSGQPMNTEAFF. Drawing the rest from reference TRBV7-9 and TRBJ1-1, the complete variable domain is DTGVSQNPRHKITKRGQNVTFRCDPISEHNRLYWYRQTLGQGPEFLTYFQNEAQLEKSRLLSDRFSAERPKGSFSTLEIQRTEQGDSAMYLCASSGQPMNTEAFFGQGTRLTVV.

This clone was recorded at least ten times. The CDR3 is CASSLDRRDEQYF. The CDR3 nucleotides are TGTGCCAGCAGTTTAGACAGACGAGACGAGCAGTACTTC. The chain carries TRBV2 and TRBJ2-7, with D tentatively TRBD1 (5 bases). The CDR3 has 13 amino acids. Deletions cut 5 bases from V and 5 bases from J, with 13 bases between. Germline CDR1 is SNHLY and CDR2 is FYNNEI.

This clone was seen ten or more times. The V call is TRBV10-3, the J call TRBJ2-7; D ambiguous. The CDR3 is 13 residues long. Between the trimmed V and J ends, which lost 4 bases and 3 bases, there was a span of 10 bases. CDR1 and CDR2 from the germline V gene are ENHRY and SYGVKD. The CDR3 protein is CAISGTPGYEQYF. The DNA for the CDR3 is TGTGCCATCAGTGGGACGCCTGGCTACGAGCAGTACTTC.

CDR3 nucleotide sequence: TGCGCCAGCAGTGGCCAATCTGGAAACACCATATATTTT. Protein sequence: CASSGQSGNTIYF. The chain has TRBV10-2 and TRBJ1-3, with D unclear. Trimming took off 4 bases at V and 1 base at J, with 5 bases between the two ends. This CDR3 is built from 13 residues. Germline values: CDR1 WSHSY, CDR2 SAAADI.

In nucleotides, the CDR3 is TGTGCCAGCAGTCCCCTTGCGGTCACAGATACGCAGTATTTT. Its protein product is CASSPLAVTDTQYF. The chain couples TRBV2 to TRBJ2-3, with D unclear. Germline-derived CDR1 and CDR2 are SNHLY and FYNNEI. This CDR3 is built from 14 residues. V shed 5 bases and J shed 2 bases, with 11 bases lying between them.

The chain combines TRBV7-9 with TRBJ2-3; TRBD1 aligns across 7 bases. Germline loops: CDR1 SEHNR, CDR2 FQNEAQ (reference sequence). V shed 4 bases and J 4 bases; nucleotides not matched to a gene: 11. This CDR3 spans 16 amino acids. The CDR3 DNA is TGTGCCAGCAGCTCTACAGGGGTAAATCACGCAGATACGCAGTATTTT. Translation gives CASSSTGVNHADTQYF.

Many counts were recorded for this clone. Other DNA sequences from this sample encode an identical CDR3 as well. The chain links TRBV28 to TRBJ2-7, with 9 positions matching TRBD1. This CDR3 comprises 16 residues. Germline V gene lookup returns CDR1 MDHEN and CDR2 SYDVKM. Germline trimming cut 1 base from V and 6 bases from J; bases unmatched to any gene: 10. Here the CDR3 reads CASSLSWTGVFREQYF. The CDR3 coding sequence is TGTGCCAGCAGTTTATCGTGGACAGGGGTATTTCGCGAGCAGTACTTC. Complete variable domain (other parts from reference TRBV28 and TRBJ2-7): DVKVTQSSRYLVKRTGEKVFLECVQDMDHENMFWYRQDPGLGLRLIYFSYDVKMKEKGDIPEGYSVSREKKERFSLILESASTNQTSMYLCASSLSWTGVFREQYFGPGTRLTVT.

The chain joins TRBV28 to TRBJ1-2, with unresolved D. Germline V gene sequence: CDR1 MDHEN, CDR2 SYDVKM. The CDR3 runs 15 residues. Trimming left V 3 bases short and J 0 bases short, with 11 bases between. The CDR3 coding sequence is TGTGCCAGCAGTTTCATCGGAGAACCTAACTATGGCTACACCTTC. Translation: CASSFIGEPNYGYTF.

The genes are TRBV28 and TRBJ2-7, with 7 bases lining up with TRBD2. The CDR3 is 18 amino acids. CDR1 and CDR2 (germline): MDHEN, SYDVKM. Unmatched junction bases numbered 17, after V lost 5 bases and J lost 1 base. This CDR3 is CASSHRDYLPARSYEQYF. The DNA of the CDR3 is TGTGCCAGCAGTCACCGGGACTACCTCCCCGCTAGGTCCTACGAGCAGTACTTC.

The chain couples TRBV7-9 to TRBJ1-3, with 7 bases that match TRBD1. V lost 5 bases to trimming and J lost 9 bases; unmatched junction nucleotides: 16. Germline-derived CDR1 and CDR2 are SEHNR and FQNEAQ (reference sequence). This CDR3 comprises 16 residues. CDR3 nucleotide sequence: TGTGCCAGCAGCCCTATAGCCGGGACAGTCCGGACCACCATATATTTT. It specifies CASSPIAGTVRTTIYF.

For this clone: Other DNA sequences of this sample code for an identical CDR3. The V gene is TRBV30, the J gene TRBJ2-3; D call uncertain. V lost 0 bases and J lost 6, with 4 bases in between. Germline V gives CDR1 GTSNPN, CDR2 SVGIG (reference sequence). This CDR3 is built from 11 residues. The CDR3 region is CAWSVGDTQYF. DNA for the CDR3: TGTGCCTGGAGTGTAGGGGATACGCAGTATTTT. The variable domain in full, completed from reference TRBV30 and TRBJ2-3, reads SQTIHQWPATLVQPVGSPLSLECTVEGTSNPNLYWYRQAAGRGLQLLFYSVGIGQISSEVPQNLSASRPQDRQFILSSKKLLLSDSGFYLCAWSVGDTQYFGPGTRLTVL.

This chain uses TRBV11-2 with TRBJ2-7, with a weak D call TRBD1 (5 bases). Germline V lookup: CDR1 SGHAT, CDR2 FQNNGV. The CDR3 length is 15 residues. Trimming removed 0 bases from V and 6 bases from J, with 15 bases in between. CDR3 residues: CASSLDGQGNAEQYF. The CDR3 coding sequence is TGTGCCAGCAGCTTAGACGGCCAGGGTAATGCCGAGCAGTACTTC.

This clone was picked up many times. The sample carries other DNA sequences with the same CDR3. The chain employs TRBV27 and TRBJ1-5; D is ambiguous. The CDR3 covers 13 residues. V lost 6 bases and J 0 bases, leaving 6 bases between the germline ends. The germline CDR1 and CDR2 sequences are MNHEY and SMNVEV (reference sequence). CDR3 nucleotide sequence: TGTGCCAGCAGCCCTTATAGCAATCAGCCCCAGCATTTT. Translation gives CASSPYSNQPQHF.

The CDR3 loop reads CASSEGGTSGYEQYF. CDR3 coding DNA: TGTGCCAGCAGTGAAGGTGGGACTAGCGGTTACGAGCAGTACTTC. V usage is TRBV6-1 and J usage is TRBJ2-7, with 11 bases aligning to TRBD2. The CDR3 extends over 15 amino acids. V lost 1 base, J lost 4 bases, and 3 bases stayed unmatched. The germline gives CDR1 MNHNS, CDR2 SASEGT.